This T cell receptor (beta chain) appears in the sequencing data of a study of T cell changes during pregnancy in multiple sclerosis (dated by TCRdb to the late 2010s). Turning to the overall study: The study examined how the T cell repertoire changed over the course of pregnancy in women with multiple sclerosis.

V lost 5 bases and J lost 3 bases, and the count of bases not matched to a germline gene is 17. CDR1 and CDR2 (SEHNR, FQNEAQ) derive from the germline V gene (reference sequence). There are 18 amino acids in the CDR3, from cysteine to phenylalanine inclusive. CDR3 DNA only is kept here, 54 bases in frame from base 1. The library was produced with the immunoSEQ multiplex PCR assay. TCRdb carries this immuneACCESS record with in-frame sequences only. Its versions omit some clonotypes, under half of them owing to an unresolved V gene in the studies checked, with the rest unexplained. Within this sample are around 52,000 clones, with around nine tenths of them counted one time only. The biggest ten clones account for about 5.4% of the sample. Turning to this clone: Its cognate antigen has yet to be identified. No base-level quality is on record; no much larger clone is a single base apart.

The source is a human donor whose cells served as feeder cells for cultures in a pregnancy study. Material for sequencing was peripheral blood from another person, used as feeder cells. This chain joins TRBV7-9 to TRBJ2-7, with 9 bases in between that match TRBD1. CDR3 protein: CASSLRKRTGTGNYEQYF. The base sequence is TGTGCCAGCAGCCTAAGGAAAAGGACAGGGACAGGGAACTACGAGCAGTACTTC.